The present T cell receptor (beta chain) was sequenced within a study of cytomegalovirus exposure and HLA in healthy donors. Overall study: The use of the same platform for the roughly 110 validation repertoires and the roughly 670 first-cohort repertoires was reported by a later analysis. Study outcomes and limitations: Within the 95 to 150 validation repertoires, first-cohort TCR clusters tended to co-occur, according to a later analysis. High specificity and sensitivity for cytomegalovirus status were reported for the classifier. Rare TCR sequences predominated, though certain public TCRs were found in many donors.

The assay was immunoSEQ multiplex PCR, and TCRdb's table has in-frame clones only and misses some. Of 150,000 to 200,000 clones listed, around 84% were seen once; the top ten hold around a sixth. This CDR3 comprises 15 residues. Germline CDR1 and CDR2: PRHDT and FYEKMQ (reference sequence). Trimming shortened V by 3 bases and J by 0 bases, and 11 bases separated the two germline ends. Turning to this clone: Antigen: not known.

The TCR was taken from a man aged 18 to 29 in good health and CMV-seropositive. Sequencing input: PBMCs. This chain connects TRBV13 to TRBJ2-5; D might be TRBD1 (6 bases). The CDR3 here is CASSFGQQYQETQYF. CDR3 in DNA: TGTGCCAGCAGCTTCGGACAGCAGTACCAAGAGACCCAGTACTTC.